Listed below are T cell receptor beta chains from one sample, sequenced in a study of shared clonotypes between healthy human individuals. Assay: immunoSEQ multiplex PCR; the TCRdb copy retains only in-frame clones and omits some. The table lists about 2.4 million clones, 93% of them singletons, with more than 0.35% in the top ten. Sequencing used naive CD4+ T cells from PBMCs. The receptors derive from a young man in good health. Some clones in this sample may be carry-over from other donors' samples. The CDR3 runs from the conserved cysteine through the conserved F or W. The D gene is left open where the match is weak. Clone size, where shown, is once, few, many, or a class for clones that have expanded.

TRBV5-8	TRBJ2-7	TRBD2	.	TGTGCCAGCAGCCCGGGACTAGCGGGATTCTACGAGCAGTACTTC	CASSPGLAGFYEQYF
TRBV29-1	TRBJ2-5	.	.	TGCAGCGTTGACCCGGGTCGGCAAGAGACCCAGTACTTC	CSVDPGRQETQYF
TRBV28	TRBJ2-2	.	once	TGTGCCAGCAGTCGAAAGCCGGGGACAAACACCGGGGAGCTGTTTTTT	CASSRKPGTNTGELFF
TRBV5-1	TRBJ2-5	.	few	TGCGCCAGCAGCTTAGGCAGCCTCCAAGAGACCCAGTACTTC	CASSLGSLQETQYF
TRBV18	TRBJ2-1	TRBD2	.	TGTGCCAGCTCACACTTGACTAGCGGGAACACCTACAATGAGCAGTTCTTC	CASSHLTSGNTYNEQFF
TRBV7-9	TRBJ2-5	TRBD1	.	TGTGCCAGCAGCACGGGACAGCCCCAAGAGACCCAGTACTTC	CASSTGQPQETQYF
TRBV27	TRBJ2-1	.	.	TGTGCCAGCACGACCCCCTACAATGAGCAGTTCTTC	CASTTPYNEQFF
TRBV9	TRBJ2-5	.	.	TGTGCCACCACCGACGTAACGGGGGCCGGGGAGACCCAGTACTTC	CATTDVTGAGETQYF
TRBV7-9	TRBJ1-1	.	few	TGTGCCAGCAGCTTAGGAAGACCGTCGAACACTGAAGCTTTCTTT	CASSLGRPSNTEAFF
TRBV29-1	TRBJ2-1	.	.	TGCAGCGTTGAAGAAGGTTATTTCCCACCCTTTGCCTACAATGAGCAGTTCTTC	CSVEEGYFPPFAYNEQFF
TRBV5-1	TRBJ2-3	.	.	TGCGCCAGCAGCCCTAGGAGAAACTCAGATACGCAGTATTTT	CASSPRRNSDTQYF
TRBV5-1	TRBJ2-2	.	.	TGCGCCAGCAGCTTGGAGCGGGCCCAATTCACCGGGGAGCTGTTTTTT	CASSLERAQFTGELFF
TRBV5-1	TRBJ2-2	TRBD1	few	TGCGCCAGCAGCTTTACCGGGACAGGGGGCACCGGGGAGCTGTTTTTT	CASSFTGTGGTGELFF
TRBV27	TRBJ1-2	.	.	TGTGCCAGCAGTTTAAAAGGCAGTACTAACTATGGCTACACCTTC	CASSLKGSTNYGYTF
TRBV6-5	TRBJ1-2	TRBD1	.	TGTGCCAGCAGGCCCGGGACAGGGTCCTATGGCTACACCTTC	CASRPGTGSYGYTF
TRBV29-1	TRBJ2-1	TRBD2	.	TGCAGCGTGGATAGACTAGCCAATGAGCAGTTCTTC	CSVDRLANEQFF
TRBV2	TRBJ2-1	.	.	TGTGCCAGCATGCTAACCGGAGGACCCAATGAGCAGTTCTTC	CASMLTGGPNEQFF
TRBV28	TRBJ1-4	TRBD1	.	TGTGCCAGCCGAGAGCTGACAGGGCGGGACGCAACTAATGAAAAACTGTTTTTT	CASRELTGRDATNEKLFF
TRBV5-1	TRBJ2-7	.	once	TGCGCCAGCAGCTTGACAAGCCTTGAGTACGAGCAGTACTTC	CASSLTSLEYEQYF
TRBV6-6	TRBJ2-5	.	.	TGTGCCAGCAGTACGCAGCAAGAGACCCAGTACTTC	CASSTQQETQYF
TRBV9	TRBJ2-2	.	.	TGTGCCAGCAGCGTAGGCGGGACTAACACCGGGGAGCTGTTTTTT	CASSVGGTNTGELFF
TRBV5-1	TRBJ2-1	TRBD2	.	TGCGCCAGCAGCTTATTAGCGGGAAGCTACAATGAGCAGTTCTTC	CASSLLAGSYNEQFF
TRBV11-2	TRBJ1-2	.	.	TGTGCCAGCAGCTTAGGCCTCCGGGACACTAAAACTCTGGATGGCTACACCTTC	CASSLGLRDTKTLDGYTF
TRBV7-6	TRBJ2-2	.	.	TGTGCCAGCAGCCCAGCAGGGTTTCCCGGGGAGCTGTTTTTT	CASSPAGFPGELFF
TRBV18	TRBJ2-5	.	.	TGTGCCAGCTCACCTCAGCAAGAGACCCAGTACTTC	CASSPQQETQYF
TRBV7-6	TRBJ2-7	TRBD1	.	TGTGCCAGCAGCCGACCGGGACAGAACAATTTACAGTACTTC	CASSRPGQNNLQYF
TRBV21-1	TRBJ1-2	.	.	TGTGCCAGCCTGAGACAGGGAAAGGCCACCTATGGCTACACCTTC	CASLRQGKATYGYTF
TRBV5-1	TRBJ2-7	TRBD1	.	TGCGCCAGCAGCCGTTCCGGGACAGAGGCCTACGAGCAGTACTTC	CASSRSGTEAYEQYF
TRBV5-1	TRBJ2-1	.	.	TGCGCCAGCAGCTTGACGGGGTGGCGGGTGGGGGACAATGAGCAGTTCTTC	CASSLTGWRVGDNEQFF
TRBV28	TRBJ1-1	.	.	TGTGCCAGCAGTTTAAACAAGAACACTGAAGCTTTCTTT	CASSLNKNTEAFF
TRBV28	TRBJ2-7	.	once	TGTGCCAGCAGTTTATCAGGGGTAAGGTCCTACGAGCAGTACTTC	CASSLSGVRSYEQYF
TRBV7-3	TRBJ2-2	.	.	TGTGCCAGCAGCCCGACTCCCGTGCCCGGGGAGCTGTTTTTT	CASSPTPVPGELFF
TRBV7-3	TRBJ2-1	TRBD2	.	TGTGCCAGCAGCTTGCGACTAGCGGGGTACAATGAGCAGTTCTTC	CASSLRLAGYNEQFF
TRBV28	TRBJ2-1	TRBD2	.	TGTGCCAGCAGTCCACGAAGCGCGGGGGCCTACAATGAGCAGTTCTTC	CASSPRSAGAYNEQFF
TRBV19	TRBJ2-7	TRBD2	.	TGTGCCAGTAGTATCAACCTAGCGGGAGCAATCGAGCAGTACTTC	CASSINLAGAIEQYF
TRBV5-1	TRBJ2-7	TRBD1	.	TGCGCCAGCAGCTCGACCCTAGACAGGGGATACGAGCAGTACTTC	CASSSTLDRGYEQYF
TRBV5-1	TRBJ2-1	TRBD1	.	TGCGCCAGCAGCCAAACACCACAGGGGGCCCGCTACAATGAGCAGTTCTTC	CASSQTPQGARYNEQFF
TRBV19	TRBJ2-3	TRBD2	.	TGTGCCAGTAGTATCGGGACTAGCGGGAGTAGTGCAGATACGCAGTATTTT	CASSIGTSGSSADTQYF
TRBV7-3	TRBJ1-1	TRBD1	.	TGTGCCAGCAGCTTAAAAGGGGGCGCATCCACTGAAGCTTTCTTT	CASSLKGGASTEAFF
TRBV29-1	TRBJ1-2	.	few	TGCAGCGTCGAAGGGAACTATGGCTACACCTTC	CSVEGNYGYTF
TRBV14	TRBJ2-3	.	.	TGTGCCAGCAGCTCCAGCACAGATACGCAGTATTTT	CASSSSTDTQYF
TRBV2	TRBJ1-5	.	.	TGTGCCAGCAGTCGGGGGATAAGCAATCAGCCCCAGCATTTT	CASSRGISNQPQHF
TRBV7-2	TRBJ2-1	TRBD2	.	TGTGCCAGCAGCGCGGGACTAGCATCCTACAATGAGCAGTTCTTC	CASSAGLASYNEQFF
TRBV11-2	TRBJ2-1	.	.	TGTGCCAGCAGTATAGCGGCATACAATGAGCAGTTCTTC	CASSIAAYNEQFF
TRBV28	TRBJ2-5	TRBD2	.	TGTGCCAGCAGGACTAGCGGGAGCCAAGAGACCCAGTACTTC	CASRTSGSQETQYF
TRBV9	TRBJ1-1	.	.	TGTGCCAGCAGCCCCCATCTTGGGGGGCTGGCTTTCTTT	CASSPHLGGLAFF
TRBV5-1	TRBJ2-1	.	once	TGCGCCAGCAGCCTCGGGGGAGACTACAATGAGCAGTTCTTC	CASSLGGDYNEQFF
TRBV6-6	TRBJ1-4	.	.	TGTGCCAGCAGTTACCGCCGGCATGAAAAACTGTTTTTT	CASSYRRHEKLFF
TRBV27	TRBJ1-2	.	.	TGTGCCAGCAGCCGTACCAGGGGACGTGGCTACACCTTC	CASSRTRGRGYTF
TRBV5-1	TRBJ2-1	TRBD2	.	TGCGCCAGCAGCTTCGGACTAGCGGACGACAATGAGCAGTTCTTC	CASSFGLADDNEQFF
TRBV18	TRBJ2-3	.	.	TGTGCCAGCTCACCACCCGGGGCCAGCACAGATACGCAGTATTTT	CASSPPGASTDTQYF
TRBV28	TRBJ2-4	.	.	TGTGCCAGCACCGCCTCTGCCAAAAACATTCAGTACTTC	CASTASAKNIQYF
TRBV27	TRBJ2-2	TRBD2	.	TGTGCCAGCAGCAAGTTTAGCGGGAGAGCCCTCGGCGCCGGGGAGCTGTTTTTT	CASSKFSGRALGAGELFF
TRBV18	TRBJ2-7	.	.	TGTGCCAGCTCACCAACAACACCAGGGGAAGAGCAGTACTTC	CASSPTTPGEEQYF
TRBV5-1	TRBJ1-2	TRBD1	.	TGCGCCAGCAGCTGGGACAGCCCCCGGTATGGCTACACCTTC	CASSWDSPRYGYTF
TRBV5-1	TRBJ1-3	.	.	TGCGCCAGCAGCTTAAACCGGGCTATCTCTGGAAACACCATATATTTT	CASSLNRAISGNTIYF
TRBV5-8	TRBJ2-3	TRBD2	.	TGTGCCAGCAGCTGGGTCTCTAGCGGGAGTTCCCCAGATACGCAGTATTTT	CASSWVSSGSSPDTQYF
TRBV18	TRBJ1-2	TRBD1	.	TGTGCCAGCTCACCGGGACAGGGAGATGGCTACACCTTC	CASSPGQGDGYTF
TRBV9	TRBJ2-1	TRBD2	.	TGTGCCAGCAGCGCGACTAGCGGGAGCTACAATGAGCAGTTCTTC	CASSATSGSYNEQFF